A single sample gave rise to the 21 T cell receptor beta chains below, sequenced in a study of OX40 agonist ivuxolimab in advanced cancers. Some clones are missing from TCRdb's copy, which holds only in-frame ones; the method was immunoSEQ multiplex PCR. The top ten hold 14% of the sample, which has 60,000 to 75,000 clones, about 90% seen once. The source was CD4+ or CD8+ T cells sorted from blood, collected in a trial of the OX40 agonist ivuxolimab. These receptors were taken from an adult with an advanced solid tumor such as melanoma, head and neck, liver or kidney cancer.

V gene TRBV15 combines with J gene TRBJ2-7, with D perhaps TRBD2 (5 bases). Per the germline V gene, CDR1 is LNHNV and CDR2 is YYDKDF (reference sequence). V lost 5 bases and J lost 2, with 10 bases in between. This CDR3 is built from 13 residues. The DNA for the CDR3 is TGTGCCACCAGCCGAGGGCAGACCTACGAGCAGTACTTC. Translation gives CATSRGQTYEQYF.

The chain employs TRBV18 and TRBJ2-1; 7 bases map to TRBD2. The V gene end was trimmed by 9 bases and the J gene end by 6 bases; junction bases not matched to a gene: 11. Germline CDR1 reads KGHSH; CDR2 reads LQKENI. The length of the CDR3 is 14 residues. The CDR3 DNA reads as TGTGCCAGTAAACGAAGCGGGGAGGTCAATGAGCAGTTCTTC. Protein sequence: CASKRSGEVNEQFF.

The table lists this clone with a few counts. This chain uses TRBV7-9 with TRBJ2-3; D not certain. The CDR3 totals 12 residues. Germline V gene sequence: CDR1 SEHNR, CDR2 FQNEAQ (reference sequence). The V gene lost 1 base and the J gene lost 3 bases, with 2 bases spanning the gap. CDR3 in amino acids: CASSLETDTQYF. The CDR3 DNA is TGTGCCAGCAGCTTAGAGACAGATACGCAGTATTTT. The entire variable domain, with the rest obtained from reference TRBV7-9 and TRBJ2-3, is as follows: DTGVSQNPRHKITKRGQNVTFRCDPISEHNRLYWYRQTLGQGPEFLTYFQNEAQLEKSRLLSDRFSAERPKGSFSTLEIQRTEQGDSAMYLCASSLETDTQYFGPGTRLTVL.

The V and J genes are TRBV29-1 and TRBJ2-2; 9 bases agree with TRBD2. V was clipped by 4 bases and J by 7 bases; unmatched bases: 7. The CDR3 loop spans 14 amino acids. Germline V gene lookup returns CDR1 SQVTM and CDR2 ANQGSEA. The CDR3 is CSVGHSGSLGELFF. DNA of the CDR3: TGCAGCGTTGGTCATAGCGGGAGTCTCGGGGAGCTGTTTTTT.

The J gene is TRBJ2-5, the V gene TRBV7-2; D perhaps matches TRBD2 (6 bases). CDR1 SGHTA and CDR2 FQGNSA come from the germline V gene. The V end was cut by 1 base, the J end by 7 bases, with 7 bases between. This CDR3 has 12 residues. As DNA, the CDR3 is TGTGCCAGCAGCTTAGGGAGGGGGACCCAGTACTTC. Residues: CASSLGRGTQYF.

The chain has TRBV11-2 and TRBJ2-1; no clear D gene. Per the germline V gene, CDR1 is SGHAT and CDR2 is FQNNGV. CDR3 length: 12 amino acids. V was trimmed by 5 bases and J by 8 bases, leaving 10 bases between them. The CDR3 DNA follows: TGTGCCAGCAGCCCAGAGAGAGATGAGCAGTTCTTC. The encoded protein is CASSPERDEQFF.

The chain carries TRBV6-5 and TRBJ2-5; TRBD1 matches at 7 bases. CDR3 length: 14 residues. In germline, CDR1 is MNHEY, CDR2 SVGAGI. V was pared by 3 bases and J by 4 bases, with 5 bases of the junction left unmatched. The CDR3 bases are TGTGCCAGCAGTTATAACAGGGGAGCAGAGACCCAGTACTTC. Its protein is CASSYNRGAETQYF.

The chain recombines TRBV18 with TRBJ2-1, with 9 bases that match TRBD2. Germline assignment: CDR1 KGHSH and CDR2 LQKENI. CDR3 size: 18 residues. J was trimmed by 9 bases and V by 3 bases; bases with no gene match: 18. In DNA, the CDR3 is TGTGCCAGCTCACCGCTTCCGGGGAACCCTAGCGGGACGAGTGAGCAGTTCTTC. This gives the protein CASSPLPGNPSGTSEQFF.

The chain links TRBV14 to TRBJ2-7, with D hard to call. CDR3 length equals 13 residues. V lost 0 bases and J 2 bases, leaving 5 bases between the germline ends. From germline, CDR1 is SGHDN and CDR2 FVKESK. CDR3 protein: CASSQEAAYEQYF. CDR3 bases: TGTGCCAGCAGCCAAGAGGCAGCCTACGAGCAGTACTTC. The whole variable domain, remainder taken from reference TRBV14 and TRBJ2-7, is EAGVTQFPSHSVIEKGQTVTLRCDPISGHDNLYWYRRVMGKEIKFLLHFVKESKQDESGMPNNRFLAERTGGTYSTLKVQPAELEDSGVYFCASSQEAAYEQYFGPGTRLTVT.

This CDR3 reads CASSLSVSGMFEQYF. CDR3 DNA: TGCGCCAGCAGCCTGAGTGTCAGCGGGATGTTCGAGCAGTACTTC. V usage is TRBV4-3 and J usage is TRBJ2-7, with TRBD2 matching over 7 bases. Germline loops: CDR1 LGHNA, CDR2 YSLEER. This CDR3 region has 15 residues. Trimming cost V 4 bases and J 6 bases; bases outside gene matches: 12.

The DNA of the CDR3 is TGCAGCGTGGGGACTTCCGCACTCCCAGATACGCAGTATTTT. Translating it yields CSVGTSALPDTQYF. This chain connects TRBV29-1 to TRBJ2-3, with D possibly being TRBD2 (6 bases). Germline-derived CDR1 and CDR2 are SQVTM and ANQGSEA. The CDR3 extends over 14 amino acids. The V end was cut by 6 bases, the J end by 4 bases, with 17 bases between.

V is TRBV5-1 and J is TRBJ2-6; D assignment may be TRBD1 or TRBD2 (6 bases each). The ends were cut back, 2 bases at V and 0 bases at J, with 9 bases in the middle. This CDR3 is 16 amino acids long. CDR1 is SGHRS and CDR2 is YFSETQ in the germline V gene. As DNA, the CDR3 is TGCGCCAGCAGCTTAGGGGGGAACTCTGGGGCCAACGTCCTGACTTTC. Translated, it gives CASSLGGNSGANVLTF.

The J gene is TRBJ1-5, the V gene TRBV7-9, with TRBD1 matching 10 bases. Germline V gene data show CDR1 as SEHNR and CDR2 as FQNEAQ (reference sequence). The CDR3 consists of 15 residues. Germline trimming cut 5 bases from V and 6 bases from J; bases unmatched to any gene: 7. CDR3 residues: CASSIGTGVFQPQHF. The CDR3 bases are TGTGCCAGCAGCATCGGGACAGGGGTCTTTCAGCCCCAGCATTTT.

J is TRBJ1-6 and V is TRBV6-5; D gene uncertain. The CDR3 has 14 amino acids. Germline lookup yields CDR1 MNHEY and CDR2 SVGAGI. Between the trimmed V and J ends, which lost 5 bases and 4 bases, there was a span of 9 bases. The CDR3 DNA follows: TGTGCCAGCAGTCGGACGGAATATAATTCACCCCTCCACTTT. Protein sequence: CASSRTEYNSPLHF.

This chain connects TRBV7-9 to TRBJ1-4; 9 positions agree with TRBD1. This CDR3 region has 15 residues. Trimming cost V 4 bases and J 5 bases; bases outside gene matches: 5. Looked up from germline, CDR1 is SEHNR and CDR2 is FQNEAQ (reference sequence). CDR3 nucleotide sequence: TGTGCCAGCAGCTCGCGCGGGACAGGGAATGAAAAACTGTTTTTT. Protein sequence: CASSSRGTGNEKLFF.

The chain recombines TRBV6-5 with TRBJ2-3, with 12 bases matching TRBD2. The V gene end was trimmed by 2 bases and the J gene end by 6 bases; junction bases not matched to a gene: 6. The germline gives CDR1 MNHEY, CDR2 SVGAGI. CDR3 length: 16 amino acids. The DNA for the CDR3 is TGTGCCAGCAGTTACACACTAGCGGGAGGCCCCGATACGCAGTATTTT. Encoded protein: CASSYTLAGGPDTQYF.

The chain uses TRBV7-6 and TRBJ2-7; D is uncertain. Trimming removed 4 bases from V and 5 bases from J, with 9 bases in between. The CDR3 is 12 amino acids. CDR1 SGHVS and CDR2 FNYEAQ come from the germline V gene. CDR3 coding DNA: TGTGCCAGCAGCTCCTCATCCCACGAGCAGTACTTC. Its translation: CASSSSSHEQYF.

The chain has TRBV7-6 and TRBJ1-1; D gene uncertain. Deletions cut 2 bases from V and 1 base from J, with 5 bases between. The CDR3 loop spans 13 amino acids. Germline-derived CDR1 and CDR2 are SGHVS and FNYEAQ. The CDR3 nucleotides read TGTGCCAGCAGCTTAAGCGGGAACACTGAAGCTTTCTTT. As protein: CASSLSGNTEAFF.

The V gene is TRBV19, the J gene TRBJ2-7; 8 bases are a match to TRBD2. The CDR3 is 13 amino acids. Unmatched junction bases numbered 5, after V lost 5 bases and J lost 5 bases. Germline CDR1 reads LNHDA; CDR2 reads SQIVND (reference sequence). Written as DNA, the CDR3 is TGTGCCAGTAGTTATAGCGGGATTGACGAGCAGTACTTC. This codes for CASSYSGIDEQYF.

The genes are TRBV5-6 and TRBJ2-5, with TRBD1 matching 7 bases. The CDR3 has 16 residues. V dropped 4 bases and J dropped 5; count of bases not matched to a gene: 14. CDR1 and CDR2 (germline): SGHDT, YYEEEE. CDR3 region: CASSRRGLRGQETQYF. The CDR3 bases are TGTGCCAGCAGCCGACGTGGTTTGAGGGGGCAGGAGACCCAGTACTTC.

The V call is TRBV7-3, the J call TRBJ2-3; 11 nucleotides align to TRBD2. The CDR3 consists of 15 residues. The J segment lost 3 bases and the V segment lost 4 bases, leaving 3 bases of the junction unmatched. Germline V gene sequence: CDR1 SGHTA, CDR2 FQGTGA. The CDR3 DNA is TGTGCCAGCAGCTCGACTAGCGGGACGACAGATACGCAGTATTTT. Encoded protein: CASSSTSGTTDTQYF.